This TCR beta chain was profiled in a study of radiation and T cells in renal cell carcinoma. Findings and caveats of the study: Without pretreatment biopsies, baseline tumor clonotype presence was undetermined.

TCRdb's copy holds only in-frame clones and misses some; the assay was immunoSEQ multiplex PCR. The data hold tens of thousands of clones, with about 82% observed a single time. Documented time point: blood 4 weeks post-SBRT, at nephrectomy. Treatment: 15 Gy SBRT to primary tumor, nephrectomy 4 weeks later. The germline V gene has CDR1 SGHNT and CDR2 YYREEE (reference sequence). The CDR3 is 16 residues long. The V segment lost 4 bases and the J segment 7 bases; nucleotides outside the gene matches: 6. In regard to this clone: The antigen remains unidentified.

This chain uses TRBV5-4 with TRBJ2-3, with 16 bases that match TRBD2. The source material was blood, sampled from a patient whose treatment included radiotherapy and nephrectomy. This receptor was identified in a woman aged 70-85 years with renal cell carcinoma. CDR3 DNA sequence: TGTGCCAGCAGCCAACCGGGACTAGCGGGAGGGAATACGCAGTATTTT. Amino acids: CASSQPGLAGGNTQYF.